This TCR beta chain was sequenced for a study of blood T cell repertoires in COVID-19. Study at large: From the United States, Italy and Spain came samples of acute and convalescent COVID-19. PBMCs, B-cell-depleted T cells, or T cells were the source of the cDNA or gDNA that made up the material.

Original analysis: Amplification with reference gene primers provided the estimates of nucleated cell counts. The assay was immunoSEQ multiplex PCR, and TCRdb's table has in-frame clones only and misses some. V and J calls and clone size follow that table, whereas D and trimming were derived from the DNA. The table includes 140,000 to 150,000 clones, roughly 89% detected once. CDR1 MDHEN and CDR2 SYDVKM come from the germline V gene. The CDR3 is 15 residues long. After removal of 6 bases from V and 2 bases from J, the junction contained 3 bases not matched to a gene. Sequencing was carried out using peripheral blood. The chain recombines TRBV28 with TRBJ2-1, with 11 bases that match TRBD1. This TCR derives from a man between 60 and 75 years old with active or convalescent COVID-19. The DNA of the CDR3 is TGTGCCAGCAGCCAGGACAGGGGGCCCTACAATGAGCAGTTCTTC. Translating gives CASSQDRGPYNEQFF.